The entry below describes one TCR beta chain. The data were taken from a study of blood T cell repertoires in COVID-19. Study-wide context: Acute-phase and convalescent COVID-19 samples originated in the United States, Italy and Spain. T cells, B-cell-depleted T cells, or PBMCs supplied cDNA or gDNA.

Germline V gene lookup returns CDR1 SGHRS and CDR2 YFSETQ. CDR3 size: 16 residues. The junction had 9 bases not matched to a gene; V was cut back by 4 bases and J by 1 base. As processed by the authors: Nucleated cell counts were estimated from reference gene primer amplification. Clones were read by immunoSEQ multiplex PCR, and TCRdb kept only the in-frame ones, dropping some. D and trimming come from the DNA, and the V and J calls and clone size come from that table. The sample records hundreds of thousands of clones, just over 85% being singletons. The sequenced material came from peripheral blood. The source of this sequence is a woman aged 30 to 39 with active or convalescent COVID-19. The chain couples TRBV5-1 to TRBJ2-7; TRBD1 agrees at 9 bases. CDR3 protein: CASSLYEDRGSYEQYF. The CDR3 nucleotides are TGCGCCAGCAGCCTATACGAGGACAGGGGTTCCTACGAGCAGTACTTC.